Below, 8 T cell receptor beta chains from the same sample are listed, as sequenced in a study of siplizumab effects on memory and regulatory T cells. Assay: immunoSEQ multiplex PCR; the TCRdb copy retains only in-frame clones and omits some. The table shows more than 75,000 clones, with around 95% occurring only once. The specimen was naive CD4+ T cells sorted from blood. These receptors came from a human donor in good health.

The chain links TRBV18 to TRBJ2-1; 11 bases match TRBD2. J was trimmed by 4 bases and V by 5 bases; bases with no gene match: 4. In germline, CDR1 is KGHSH, CDR2 LQKENI. CDR3 size: 15 residues. This CDR3 is CASSFGTSGYNEQFF. CDR3 bases: TGTGCCAGCTCATTCGGGACTAGCGGATACAATGAGCAGTTCTTC.

The V call is TRBV4-1, the J call TRBJ2-5; 10 bases agree with TRBD1. The length of the CDR3 is 16 residues. Germline CDR1 MGHRA, CDR2 YSYEKL. The junction had 7 bases not matched to a gene; V was cut back by 0 bases and J by 6 bases. As DNA, the CDR3 is TGCGCCAGCAGCCAAGATCACAGGACAGGGGGAAAGACCCAGTACTTC. Amino acid sequence: CASSQDHRTGGKTQYF.

The chain recombines TRBV7-2 with TRBJ1-1; tentative D call: TRBD1 (5 bases). Germline CDR1 SGHTA, CDR2 FQGNSA. The CDR3 length is 13 residues. V shed 5 bases and J shed 1 base, with 8 bases lying between them. The CDR3 DNA reads TGTGCCAGCAGCCAGAGGGGGAACACTGAAGCTTTCTTT. Translated: CASSQRGNTEAFF.

The rearrangement links TRBV7-9 to TRBJ1-4; 8 bases are shared with TRBD1. CDR1 SEHNR and CDR2 FQNEAQ come from the germline V gene (reference sequence). This CDR3 spans 12 amino acids. V shed 6 bases, J shed 9 bases, and the junction held 3 bases outside the gene matches. In DNA, the CDR3 is TGTGCCAGCAGTGGGACAGGACAAAAACTGTTTTTT. This codes for CASSGTGQKLFF. The full variable domain, its missing parts supplied by reference TRBV7-9 and TRBJ1-4, is DTGVSQNPRHKITKRGQNVTFRCDPISEHNRLYWYRQTLGQGPEFLTYFQNEAQLEKSRLLSDRFSAERPKGSFSTLEIQRTEQGDSAMYLCASSGTGQKLFFGSGTQLSVL.

This clone has just one count. The chain combines TRBV6-1 with TRBJ2-2, with D tentatively TRBD2 (6 bases). The V end was cut by 4 bases, the J end by 2 bases, with 8 bases between. Germline CDR1 reads MNHNS; CDR2 reads SASEGT. The CDR3 sequence is 14 residues long. CDR3: CASSVSGNTGELFF. The CDR3, as DNA: TGTGCCAGCAGTGTTAGCGGAAACACCGGGGAGCTGTTTTTT.

The chain recombines TRBV7-9 with TRBJ2-2; D is uncertain. The CDR3 totals 14 residues. Germline values: CDR1 SEHNR, CDR2 FQNEAQ (reference sequence). V gave up 3 bases and J gave up 6 bases, with 11 bases separating them. The CDR3 coding sequence is TGTGCCAGCAGCTTGGGCTATTTGGCCGGGGAGCTGTTTTTT. This translates into CASSLGYLAGELFF.

V gene TRBV30 combines with J gene TRBJ1-1; D gene unclear. CDR3 length equals 12 residues. CDR1 and CDR2 (germline): GTSNPN, SVGIG (reference sequence). V lost 5 bases and J 0 bases, leaving 7 bases between the germline ends. Here the CDR3 reads CAWRLVNTEAFF. In DNA, the CDR3 is TGTGCCTGGCGGTTGGTGAACACTGAAGCTTTCTTT.

Points on this clone: The same CDR3 is also encoded by other DNA sequences in this sample. The gene calls are TRBV5-1 and TRBJ1-3; D is unresolved. The germline CDR1 and CDR2 sequences are SGHRS and YFSETQ. The V end was cut by 0 bases, the J end by 4 bases, with 8 bases between. The CDR3 is made up of 14 amino acids. The CDR3 coding sequence is TGCGCCAGCAGCTTGGGGAGTTCGGGAAACACCATATATTTT. As protein: CASSLGSSGNTIYF.